The clone carrying this TCR beta chain appeared a single time. Its antigen is still unknown. The repertoire was sequenced with immunoSEQ multiplex PCR; TCRdb's copy has only in-frame clones and lacks some. The sample holds approximately 30,000 clones, 74% seen once. This sample stems from a study of vaccination effects on CD4 cells after COVID-19. On the study more broadly: Following the second dose by a median of 72 days, the post-vaccine samples were obtained. Overall study findings and caveats: Clones induced by infection and by vaccine showed marked clonal contraction late after vaccination.

CDR3 length equals 15 residues. The V gene lost 5 bases and the J gene lost 6 bases, with 16 bases spanning the gap. CDR1 LNHDA and CDR2 SQIVND come from the germline V gene (reference sequence). Upon completion of under eleven days in culture, CD4+ T cells were isolated. Each participant was administered two doses of either the BNT162b2 or the mRNA-1273 vaccine. Nucleocapsid antibodies were negative in the vaccine recipients, who had never had SARS-CoV-2 infection. The chain uses TRBV19 and TRBJ2-2, with D possibly TRBD2 on 5 matching bases. This clonotype was obtained from a human donor who received a COVID-19 vaccine. Sequencing used CD4+ T cells from PBMCs cultured without peptide, obtained after COVID-19 vaccination. In DNA form, the CDR3 reads TGTGCCAGTAGTCGGGTAGGCGGGTCGGCCGGGGAGCTGTTTTTT. This gives the protein CASSRVGGSAGELFF.